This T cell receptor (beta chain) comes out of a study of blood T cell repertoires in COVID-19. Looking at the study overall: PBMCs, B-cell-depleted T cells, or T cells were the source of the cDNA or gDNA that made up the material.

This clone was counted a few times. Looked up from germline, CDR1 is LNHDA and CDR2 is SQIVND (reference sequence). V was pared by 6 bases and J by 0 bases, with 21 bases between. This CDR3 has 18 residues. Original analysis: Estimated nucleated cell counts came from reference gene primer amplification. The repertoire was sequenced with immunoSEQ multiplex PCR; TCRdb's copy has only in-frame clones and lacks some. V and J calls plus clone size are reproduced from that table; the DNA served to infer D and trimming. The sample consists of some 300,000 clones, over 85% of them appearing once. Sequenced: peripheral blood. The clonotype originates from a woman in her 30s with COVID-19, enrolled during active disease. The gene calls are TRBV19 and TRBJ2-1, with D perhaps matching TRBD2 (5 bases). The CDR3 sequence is CASSVEGWGQSSYNEQFF. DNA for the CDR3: TGTGCCAGTAGCGTCGAGGGATGGGGTCAAAGCTCCTACAATGAGCAGTTCTTC.